The 26 T cell receptor beta chains listed next were all sequenced from one sample in a study of shared clonotypes between healthy human individuals. Using immunoSEQ multiplex PCR, the repertoire was profiled, and TCRdb retains in-frame clones only, with some absent. The sample has approximately 2.1 million clones; 85% to 95% are singletons. The material sequenced was naive CD4+ T cells from PBMCs. Specified subset: CD45RA+ positively selected. The receptors shown here come from a man between 18 and 35 years old in good health. Some clones in this sample may be carry-over from other donors' samples.

This clone was counted once. The chain uses TRBV29-1 and TRBJ2-3; D possibly corresponds to TRBD1 (6 bases). CDR1 is SQVTM and CDR2 is ANQGSEA in the germline V gene. The CDR3 runs to 13 residues. Trimming pared 7 bases from V and 4 bases from J, leaving 15 bases between. The CDR3 region is CSASEDRADTQYF. Written as DNA, the CDR3 is TGCAGCGCCTCCGAGGACAGAGCAGATACGCAGTATTTT.

The chain has TRBV2 and TRBJ1-5; 9 bases align to TRBD1. The CDR3 is made up of 16 amino acids. V lost 6 bases to trimming and J lost 4 bases; unmatched junction nucleotides: 10. Looked up from germline, CDR1 is SNHLY and CDR2 is FYNNEI. The CDR3 bases are TGTGCCAGCAGCCACCGGACAGGGGAGAGAAATCAGCCCCAGCATTTT. Protein: CASSHRTGERNQPQHF.

The genes are TRBV6-5 and TRBJ2-7; D is undetermined. The germline V gene has CDR1 MNHEY and CDR2 SVGAGI. The V end was cut by 0 bases, the J end by 6 bases, with 15 bases between. This CDR3 is built from 15 residues. Here the CDR3 reads CASSYSVFSRGEQYF. As DNA, the CDR3 is TGTGCCAGCAGTTACTCGGTCTTCAGCCGCGGCGAGCAGTACTTC.

The chain uses TRBV10-1 and TRBJ2-5; D is ambiguous. Per the germline V gene, CDR1 is WNHNN and CDR2 is SYGVQD (reference sequence). The CDR3 is made up of 16 amino acids. Deletions cut 0 bases from V and 5 bases from J, with 16 bases between. The CDR3 DNA follows: TGCGCCAGCAGTGAGTCGATGGGAACGGGCCGGGAGACCCAGTACTTC. Translating gives CASSESMGTGRETQYF.

A few counts support this clone. The chain employs TRBV7-2 and TRBJ2-7; 7 bases fit TRBD2. The CDR3 contains 12 residues. Germline V gene data show CDR1 as SGHTA and CDR2 as FQGNSA. The V and J ends lost 4 bases and 9 bases, in that order; junction bases with no gene match: 6. CDR3 amino acids: CASSSSREWQYF. CDR3 DNA: TGTGCCAGCAGCTCCTCGCGGGAGTGGCAGTACTTC.

V gene TRBV30 combines with J gene TRBJ2-1, with TRBD2 as a possible D gene (6 bases). The length of the CDR3 is 13 residues. V was pared by 6 bases and J by 9 bases, with 18 bases between. Germline values: CDR1 GTSNPN, CDR2 SVGIG (reference sequence). CDR3 region: CACLSGSGLEQFF. For the CDR3, the DNA is TGTGCCTGTCTGTCCGGGAGCGGCCTTGAGCAGTTCTTC.

CDR3 in amino acids: CATGTDRGRKPNTEAFF. In DNA form, the CDR3 reads TGTGCCACCGGAACGGACAGAGGAAGAAAGCCGAACACTGAAGCTTTCTTT. The chain has TRBV28 and TRBJ1-1; perhaps TRBD1 as D (6 bases). V was pared by 10 bases and J by 1 base, with 25 bases between. Looked up from germline, CDR1 is MDHEN and CDR2 is SYDVKM. This CDR3 has 17 amino acids.

This clone was counted once. The chain links TRBV10-1 to TRBJ2-1; the D is unclear. This CDR3 spans 15 amino acids. Germline-derived CDR1 and CDR2 are WNHNN and SYGVQD (reference sequence). The V end lost 2 bases, the J end lost 6 bases, and 14 bases lay between the germline ends. In DNA form, the CDR3 reads TGCGCCAGCAGTGAGGGGAACCGAGACTCCAATGAGCAGTTCTTC. Translating it yields CASSEGNRDSNEQFF.

With respect to this clone: Sequence at one end of the junction differs from germline and may be a read error. This chain uses TRBV2 with TRBJ2-7; a weak D match, TRBD2 (6 bases). The V gene's germline CDR1 is SNHLY and CDR2 FYNNEI. The CDR3 extends over 13 amino acids. CDR3 residues: CASREENLGGQYF. The DNA for the CDR3 is TGTGCCAGCAGGGAAGAAAACTTGGGGGGGCAGTACTTC.

The chain uses TRBV6-6 and TRBJ1-2; D is ambiguous. V dropped 6 bases and J dropped 0 bases, with 5 bases sitting between them. CDR1 and CDR2 from the germline V gene are MNHNY and SVGAGI (reference sequence). CDR3 length equals 12 residues. The DNA for the CDR3 is TGTGCCAGCAGGTTAGCTAACTATGGCTACACCTTC. Protein product: CASRLANYGYTF.

The chain links TRBV14 to TRBJ2-2, with unresolved D. The CDR3 extends over 12 amino acids. V shed 5 bases and J shed 3 bases, with 4 bases lying between them. From germline, CDR1 is SGHDN and CDR2 FVKESK. In DNA form, the CDR3 reads TGTGCCAGCAGCTTCTACACCGGGGAGCTGTTTTTT. This translates into CASSFYTGELFF.

The chain is built from TRBV7-3 and TRBJ2-5, with 8 bases lining up with TRBD1. J lost 1 base, V lost 3 bases, and 10 bases had no gene match. Germline CDR1 reads SGHTA; CDR2 reads FQGTGA. This CDR3 has 17 residues. CDR3 loop: CASSFTGTGISQETQYF. CDR3 nucleotide sequence: TGTGCCAGCAGCTTTACCGGGACAGGCATATCCCAAGAGACCCAGTACTTC.

The chain couples TRBV7-2 to TRBJ2-1; the match to TRBD2 covers 11 bases. The CDR3 has 15 residues. With 5 bases clipped from V and 6 bases from J, the junction kept 6 bases outside the gene matches. Germline CDR1 SGHTA, CDR2 FQGNSA. CDR3 residues: CASSPVGTSGNEQFF. For the CDR3, the DNA is TGTGCCAGCAGCCCAGTGGGGACTAGCGGCAATGAGCAGTTCTTC. The full variable domain, its missing parts supplied by reference TRBV7-2 and TRBJ2-1, is GAGVSQSPSNKVTEKGKDVELRCDPISGHTALYWYRQSLGQGLEFLIYFQGNSAPDKSGLPSDRFSAERTGGSVSTLTIQRTQQEDSAVYLCASSPVGTSGNEQFFGPGTRLTVL.

This clone has just one count. The chain links TRBV7-8 to TRBJ1-3, with D uncertain. V was trimmed by 1 base and J by 0 bases, leaving 10 bases between them. The V gene's germline CDR1 is SGHVS and CDR2 FQNEAQ. The CDR3 has 16 residues. The CDR3 loop reads CASSLGVRSSGNTIYF. The DNA of the CDR3 is TGTGCCAGCAGCTTAGGCGTTCGGAGCTCTGGAAACACCATATATTTT.

The chain has TRBV5-1 and TRBJ2-3, with D uncertain. This CDR3 comprises 14 residues. V lost 7 bases, J lost 6 bases, and 18 bases lay in between. Germline CDR1 SGHRS, CDR2 YFSETQ. The CDR3 region is CASGVLWPRDTQYF. CDR3 bases: TGCGCCAGCGGCGTATTGTGGCCCAGGGATACGCAGTATTTT.

This sequence joins TRBV28 and TRBJ1-5; D is unclear. V lost 3 bases to trimming and J lost 5 bases, with 8 bases between them. This CDR3 has 13 amino acids. CDR1 is MDHEN and CDR2 is SYDVKM in the germline V gene. CDR3 protein: CASSFMFDQPQHF. CDR3 coding DNA: TGTGCCAGCAGTTTTATGTTCGATCAGCCCCAGCATTTT.

The chain links TRBV28 to TRBJ1-5; 7 bases line up with TRBD1. The V gene's germline CDR1 is MDHEN and CDR2 SYDVKM. The CDR3 is 15 amino acids. With V trimmed by 1 base and J by 6 bases, 6 bases remained unmatched. The CDR3 here is CASSLLTGWGQPQHF. The CDR3 coding sequence is TGTGCCAGCAGTTTATTGACAGGGTGGGGTCAGCCCCAGCATTTT.

Only one count was recorded for this clone. The rearrangement uses TRBV2 and TRBJ1-1; TRBD1 might be the D (5 bases). The V gene's germline CDR1 is SNHLY and CDR2 FYNNEI. This CDR3 region has 11 residues. V was clipped by 11 bases and J by 0 bases, with 7 bases between them. The CDR3 sequence: CAVRVNTEAFF. Here the CDR3 DNA reads TGTGCCGTCAGGGTGAACACTGAAGCTTTCTTT.

V is TRBV29-1 and J is TRBJ2-5; D may be TRBD2 (6 bases). The germline V gene has CDR1 SQVTM and CDR2 ANQGSEA. The CDR3 loop spans 14 amino acids. Trimming took 6 bases from V and 5 from J, leaving 19 bases between them. This chain's CDR3 is CSVYWGVGSETQYF. DNA for the CDR3: TGCAGCGTGTATTGGGGGGTAGGGTCGGAGACCCAGTACTTC.

V is TRBV23-1 and J is TRBJ2-1; TRBD1 matches 8 bases. TRBV23-1 is identified as an open reading frame with a role that is uncertain. J gave up 8 bases and V 1 base, and 16 bases lay outside the gene matches. This CDR3 comprises 18 residues. This CDR3 is CASSQWRTGSTLFDEQFF. For the CDR3, the DNA is TGCGCCAGCAGTCAATGGCGGACAGGGTCCACTTTATTCGATGAGCAGTTCTTC.

J is TRBJ1-6 and V is TRBV5-1; D is unclear. Germline V gives CDR1 SGHRS, CDR2 YFSETQ. CDR3 length: 13 amino acids. Trimming took off 0 bases at V and 14 bases at J, with 12 bases between the two ends. This chain's CDR3 is CASSLAGGSSLHF. The CDR3 DNA is TGCGCCAGCAGCTTGGCCGGAGGGAGTTCCCTCCACTTT.

The chain is built from TRBV11-2 and TRBJ1-1, with D uncertain. Germline CDR1 and CDR2: SGHAT and FQNNGV. The CDR3 is 14 amino acids. Trimming left V 4 bases short and J 0 bases short, with 9 bases between. DNA for the CDR3: TGTGCCAGCAGCTCGGCGCCGTTGAACACTGAAGCTTTCTTT. This sequence encodes CASSSAPLNTEAFF.

A remark on this clone: Other DNA sequences of this sample code for an identical CDR3. This chain connects TRBV7-3 to TRBJ2-3, with 9 bases matching TRBD2. The CDR3 loop spans 13 amino acids. Germline values: CDR1 SGHTA, CDR2 FQGTGA. Trimming cost V 5 bases and J 7 bases; bases outside gene matches: 4. The CDR3 reads CASSPGTSNTQYF. For the CDR3, the DNA is TGTGCCAGCAGCCCCGGGACTAGCAATACGCAGTATTTT.

This chain joins TRBV29-1 and TRBJ2-3, with 8 bases aligning to TRBD1. Trimming cost V 5 bases and J 1 base; bases outside gene matches: 5. The germline V gene has CDR1 SQVTM and CDR2 ANQGSEA. The CDR3 loop spans 14 amino acids. The CDR3 DNA is TGCAGCGTTAGAGACAGGGGTGGCACAGATACGCAGTATTTT. Residues: CSVRDRGGTDTQYF.

The CDR3 protein is CASSLGVQGVSETQYF. For the CDR3, the DNA is TGCGCCAGCAGCTTGGGGGTACAGGGAGTTTCAGAGACCCAGTACTTC. The gene calls are TRBV5-1 and TRBJ2-5, with D possibly matching TRBD1 (6 bases). Germline CDR1 and CDR2: SGHRS and YFSETQ. Trimming removed 0 bases at V and 4 bases at J, with 16 bases between. This CDR3 has 16 residues.

The V call is TRBV19, the J call TRBJ2-1; 7 bases are shared with TRBD2. Germline CDR1 is LNHDA and CDR2 is SQIVND (reference sequence). CDR3 size: 14 residues. V gave up 4 bases and J gave up 6 bases; unmatched junction bases: 6. This chain's CDR3 is CASSSLPSGNEQFF. CDR3 in DNA: TGTGCCAGTAGTAGCCTCCCTAGCGGCAATGAGCAGTTCTTC.